The 10 T cell receptor beta chains below were found in one sample sequenced in a study of blood T cell repertoires in COVID-19. Sequenced by immunoSEQ multiplex PCR; TCRdb stores in-frame clones only, minus some. Among about 430,000 clones, about 88% were seen once, and the ten largest hold 1.2% to 1.5%. The material sequenced was PBMCs or T cells enriched from blood (not recorded which). The source is a woman between 18 and 29 years old who had been exposed to COVID-19.

V usage is TRBV5-4 and J usage is TRBJ2-1; 10 positions agree with TRBD2. The germline CDR1 and CDR2 sequences are SGHNT and YYREEE (reference sequence). Losses at the gene ends were 6 bases for V and 4 bases for J; bases not matched to a gene: 4. The CDR3 totals 14 residues. CDR3 loop: CASKAGGPYNEQFF. CDR3 DNA: TGTGCCAGCAAAGCGGGAGGGCCTTACAATGAGCAGTTCTTC.

The chain employs TRBV7-2 and TRBJ2-2; D remains ambiguous. The CDR3 is 15 residues long. Trimming stripped 0 bases from V and 1 base from J, with 6 bases between. Germline assignment: CDR1 SGHTA and CDR2 FQGNSA. CDR3 coding DNA: TGTGCCAGCAGCTTAGCTGGGCGGAACACCGGGGAGCTGTTTTTT. It yields the protein CASSLAGRNTGELFF.

The chain joins TRBV5-1 to TRBJ2-5; maybe TRBD2 (5 bases). Germline values: CDR1 SGHRS, CDR2 YFSETQ. The CDR3 has 13 amino acids. V lost 4 bases to trimming and J lost 5 bases, with 12 bases between them. The CDR3 sequence is CASSPGEMETQYF. The CDR3 nucleotides read TGCGCCAGCAGCCCCGGGGAGATGGAGACCCAGTACTTC.

The chain carries TRBV11-1 and TRBJ2-3, with D perhaps matching TRBD1 (5 bases). There are 15 residues in the CDR3. Looked up from germline, CDR1 is SGHAT and CDR2 is FQDESV (reference sequence). Between the trimmed V and J ends, which lost 0 bases and 3 bases, there was a span of 10 bases. The DNA for the CDR3 is TGTGCCAGCAGCTTAGCGGGGCAGTATACAGATACGCAGTATTTT. It is translated as CASSLAGQYTDTQYF.

The chain couples TRBV18 to TRBJ1-6; 9 bases are shared with TRBD1. V shed 2 bases and J 6 bases; nucleotides not matched to a gene: 2. This CDR3 is built from 15 residues. Germline V gives CDR1 KGHSH, CDR2 LQKENI. Here the CDR3 DNA reads TGTGCCAGCTCACCAGGGACAGGGAGTAATTCACCCCTCCACTTT. It encodes CASSPGTGSNSPLHF.

This clone has just a few counts. CDR3 protein: CASSGTGEGVQYF. The CDR3 DNA follows: TGTGCCAGCAGTGGGACAGGGGAAGGAGTCCAGTACTTC. V gene TRBV2 combines with J gene TRBJ2-5; the match to TRBD1 covers 9 bases. Per the germline V gene, CDR1 is SNHLY and CDR2 is FYNNEI. The V gene end was trimmed by 4 bases and the J gene end by 10 bases; junction bases not matched to a gene: 7. The CDR3 is 13 amino acids.

The J gene is TRBJ2-3, the V gene TRBV7-2, with D maybe TRBD2 (5 bases). The CDR3 spans 16 residues. V shed 5 bases and J shed 6 bases, with 21 bases lying between them. Germline values: CDR1 SGHTA, CDR2 FQGNSA. This CDR3 reads CASSLSPFFPGDTQYF. For the CDR3, the DNA is TGTGCCAGCAGCCTCAGTCCCTTTTTCCCGGGGGATACGCAGTATTTT.

The chain has TRBV11-2 and TRBJ2-1; D not certain. From germline, CDR1 is SGHAT and CDR2 FQNNGV. This CDR3 has 12 amino acids. V lost 0 bases and J lost 8, with 5 bases in between. CDR3 protein: CASSLDIDEQFF. The CDR3 DNA sequence: TGTGCCAGCAGCTTAGATATTGATGAGCAGTTCTTC.

The chain links TRBV28 to TRBJ1-6, with D maybe TRBD1 (5 bases). Germline values: CDR1 MDHEN, CDR2 SYDVKM. The CDR3 contains 15 residues. With 7 bases removed from V and 3 bases from J, the gap between germline ends came to 13 bases. This CDR3 is CASTWGDFYNSPLHF. Here the CDR3 DNA reads TGTGCCAGCACCTGGGGGGATTTCTATAATTCACCCCTCCACTTT. The variable domain in full, completed from reference TRBV28 and TRBJ1-6, reads DVKVTQSSRYLVKRTGEKVFLECVQDMDHENMFWYRQDPGLGLRLIYFSYDVKMKEKGDIPEGYSVSREKKERFSLILESASTNQTSMYLCASTWGDFYNSPLHFGNGTRLTVT.

The chain couples TRBV19 to TRBJ1-5, with D possibly TRBD1 on 5 matching bases. V lost 4 bases, J lost 2 bases, and 15 bases lay in between. The CDR3 has 16 amino acids. Germline CDR1 and CDR2: LNHDA and SQIVND (reference sequence). CDR3 bases: TGTGCCAGTAGTACGGGTGGGGGGACTGGCAATCAGCCCCAGCATTTT. Translating gives CASSTGGGTGNQPQHF.